This is a list of T cell receptor beta chains from one sample in a study of a mutant IDH1 vaccine in newly diagnosed glioma. These TCRs are of unknown antigen specificity. Sequenced by immunoSEQ multiplex PCR; TCRdb stores in-frame clones only, minus some. Of over 30,000 clones listed, around 87% are singletons. The sequenced sample was PBMCs, obtained from a glioma patient whose treatment included an IDH1 peptide vaccine. These receptors originate from a woman aged 30 to 39 with glioma. CDR3s include the opening cysteine and the closing phenylalanine or tryptophan. The D gene is left open where the match is weak. Clone size is given for some rows only: seen once, a few or many times, or a class if the clone is expanded.

abundance	v_gene	j_gene	d_gene	CDR3nt	CDR3aa
NA	TRBV4-1	TRBJ2-7	TRBD2	TGCGCCAGCAGCCAGATCGGACTAGCGGGGGGTACCTACGAGCAGTACTTC	CASSQIGLAGGTYEQYF
NA	TRBV5-5	TRBJ1-3	NA	TGTGCCAGCACCTTACAGGACTCTGGAAACACCATATATTTT	CASTLQDSGNTIYF
NA	TRBV19	TRBJ1-1	NA	TGTGCCAGTAGTATAGATCTAAGGGGTGGCAACACTGAAGCTTTCTTT	CASSIDLRGGNTEAFF
NA	TRBV28	TRBJ1-1	NA	TGTGCCAGCAGTTTGTACAGGGCGAACACTGAAGCTTTCTTT	CASSLYRANTEAFF
NA	TRBV11-2	TRBJ1-3	NA	TGTGCCAGCAGCTTAAGGGAAGGGGCAAACACCATATATTTT	CASSLREGANTIYF
NA	TRBV5-1	TRBJ1-5	NA	TGCGCCAGCAGCTTGGGACAGCGTCAGCCCCAGCATTTT	CASSLGQRQPQHF
NA	TRBV7-6	TRBJ2-7	NA	TGTGCCAGCAGCTTAAGTGGTGGACCTCCACTCCCCTACGAGCAGTACTTC	CASSLSGGPPLPYEQYF
NA	TRBV15	TRBJ1-5	NA	TGTGCCACCAGCAGCTCTCGGACACCCAGTCAGCCCCAGCATTTT	CATSSSRTPSQPQHF
NA	TRBV6-5	TRBJ2-1	NA	TGTGCCAGCAGTTATAGCCCCGCTCCGGGGGACAATGAGCAGTTCTTC	CASSYSPAPGDNEQFF
NA	TRBV7-9	TRBJ1-2	TRBD1	TGTGCCAGCAGCTCCGACAGGGCGGCCCTAGACGGCTACACCTTC	CASSSDRAALDGYTF
NA	TRBV4-1	TRBJ1-4	NA	TGCGCCAGCAGCCAAGTCAGGGTGGGGGAAAAACTGTTTTTT	CASSQVRVGEKLFF
NA	TRBV5-6	TRBJ1-1	NA	TGTGCCAGCAGCTTGGTGGGGAGTCCGAACACTGAAGCTTTCTTT	CASSLVGSPNTEAFF
NA	TRBV5-6	TRBJ2-3	TRBD2	TGTGCCAGCACAATTCCCGGGGGGGACGAAGATACGCAGTATTTT	CASTIPGGDEDTQYF
NA	TRBV4-1	TRBJ1-4	NA	TGCGCCAGCAGCCAAGCCGTGGGACGTTCTAATGAAAAACTGTTTTTT	CASSQAVGRSNEKLFF
once	TRBV7-2	TRBJ1-5	NA	TGTGCCAGCAGCCCCCAGGTCAGCAATCAGCCCCAGCATTTT	CASSPQVSNQPQHF
NA	TRBV27	TRBJ1-1	NA	TGTGCCAGCGGATTGGGAGGTGGGTACACTGAAGCTTTCTTT	CASGLGGGYTEAFF
NA	TRBV6-6	TRBJ2-1	TRBD2	TGTGCCAGCAGTTACTCGAGTAGCGGGGGGGCAAGGGAGCAGTTCTTC	CASSYSSSGGAREQFF
NA	TRBV5-1	TRBJ2-1	NA	TGCGCCAGCAGCTTGGAAGGGACTTACAATGAGCAGTTCTTC	CASSLEGTYNEQFF
NA	TRBV4-3	TRBJ1-1	NA	TGCGCCAGCAGCCAAGCAGCGTACACTGAAGCTTTCTTT	CASSQAAYTEAFF
NA	TRBV15	TRBJ2-3	TRBD2	TGTGCCACCAGCAGAGATTTTTTAAGGACTAGCGTCCCAGATACGCAGTATTTT	CATSRDFLRTSVPDTQYF
NA	TRBV7-9	TRBJ2-7	TRBD2	TGTGCCAGCAGCCCCGCTGGACTAGCGGGGAACGAGCAGTACTTC	CASSPAGLAGNEQYF
once	TRBV5-1	TRBJ2-7	NA	TGCGCCAGCAGCTTGTTCTCTTACGAGCAGTACTTC	CASSLFSYEQYF
few	TRBV2	TRBJ1-1	NA	TGTGCCAGCCTCATTGGGAGGGGCTGGGACACTGAAGCTTTCTTT	CASLIGRGWDTEAFF
NA	TRBV6-5	TRBJ1-4	NA	TGTGCCAGCGGGTTTTCCTGGGGAAAACTGTTTTTT	CASGFSWGKLFF
few	TRBV2	TRBJ2-7	TRBD2	TGTGCCAGCAGAGCCGCCAGCGGGGGGCTCTACGAGCAGTACTTC	CASRAASGGLYEQYF
NA	TRBV7-9	TRBJ1-1	NA	TGTGCCAGCAGCTCAACTACAGGGTCTGCGCGAGCTTTCTTT	CASSSTTGSARAFF
NA	TRBV4-1	TRBJ1-2	NA	TGCGCCAGCAGCCAGCCAAGCGGGAACTATGGCTACACCTTC	CASSQPSGNYGYTF
NA	TRBV7-2	TRBJ2-3	NA	TGTGCCAGCAGCTTAGTGGGACTTTCCCTCACAGATACGCAGTATTTT	CASSLVGLSLTDTQYF
NA	TRBV7-9	TRBJ2-2	TRBD2	TGTGCCTCCCCCCCGGGGGGGGACCTCACCGGGGAGCTGTTTTTT	CASPPGGDLTGELFF
NA	TRBV2	TRBJ1-2	NA	TGTGCCAGCAGGAGGGACTCCGACACGTATGGCTACACCTTC	CASRRDSDTYGYTF
NA	TRBV19	TRBJ2-5	NA	TGTGCCAGTAGTATAGGGGGCCGGTGGGGAGAGACCCAGTACTTC	CASSIGGRWGETQYF
NA	TRBV21-1	TRBJ1-2	NA	TGTGCCAGCAGCAAAGAGGGGGGGACCGGCTACACCTTC	CASSKEGGTGYTF
NA	TRBV11-2	TRBJ1-2	TRBD1	TGTGCCAGCAGCCCCCGTAGGGGGACAGGGCGTTCCGATGGCTACACCTTC	CASSPRRGTGRSDGYTF
NA	TRBV10-3	TRBJ2-7	NA	TGTGCCATCAGTGAGTCGAGTGGAATGACAAGCGCCCCCTACGAGCAGTACTTC	CAISESSGMTSAPYEQYF